The 21 T cell receptor beta chains reported below all come from one sample, sequenced in a study of spatial heterogeneity in lung cancer. TCRdb reprocessed the 5' RACE reads via MiXCR and lists one record per CDR3 protein. The table records 2,500 to 3,000 distinct CDR3 sequences, less than 10% of them present only once. The time point is: sample taken at primary tumor resection. Sample: normal lung tissue next to the tumor, taken at surgery. The source is a female donor with early-stage non-small cell lung cancer.

By share, this clonotype ranks as medium-sized. The chain is built from TRBV2 and TRBJ2-5; 8 bases are shared with TRBD2. Losses at the gene ends were 9 bases for V and 5 bases for J; bases not matched to a gene: 11. Germline V gene sequence: CDR1 SNHLY, CDR2 FYNNEI. The CDR3 spans 14 residues. CDR3 nucleotide sequence: TGTGCCAGTCGGCGGCGGGGGGCGCGGGAGACCCAGTACTTC. Its translation is CASRRRGARETQYF.

This clonotype is categorized as medium-sized. The rearrangement links TRBV27 to TRBJ1-2; TRBD1 might be the D (5 bases). The CDR3 totals 14 residues. CDR1 is MNHEY, CDR2 SMNVEV, per germline (reference sequence). Trimming left V 0 bases short and J 2 bases short, with 7 bases between. The CDR3 is CASSLSQGNYGYTF. CDR3 coding DNA: TGTGCCAGCAGTTTATCGCAGGGCAACTATGGCTACACCTTC.

This clonotype is classed as medium-sized. J is TRBJ1-5 and V is TRBV6-2 or TRBV6-3; D call uncertain. Germline V gene sequence: CDR1 MNHEY, CDR2 SVGEGT. The V end lost 0 bases, the J end lost 1 base, and 4 bases lay between the germline ends. CDR3 length: 14 residues. CDR3 residues: CASSYSGSNQPQHF. DNA for the CDR3: TGTGCCAGCAGTTACTCGGGCAGCAATCAGCCCCAGCATTTT.

Relative to its sample, this clonotype is medium-sized (0.01 to 0.1%). The chain carries TRBV7-2 and TRBJ2-3, with 8 bases identical to TRBD2. This CDR3 has 16 residues. With 0 bases clipped from V and 2 bases from J, the junction kept 4 bases outside the gene matches. From germline, CDR1 is SGHTA and CDR2 FQGNSA. CDR3 in DNA: TGTGCCAGCAGCTTAGCTCGGACTAGCCTCACAGATACGCAGTATTTT. It is translated as CASSLARTSLTDTQYF.

This clonotype qualifies as medium-sized (0.01 to 0.1%). The chain links TRBV7-2 to TRBJ2-1; D assignment may be TRBD1 or TRBD2 (5 bases each). Per germline, CDR1 SGHTA and CDR2 FQGNSA. The CDR3 length is 14 residues. Trimming took 3 bases from V and 7 from J, leaving 13 bases between them. CDR3 sequence reads: CASSLAAGANEQFF. The CDR3 bases are TGTGCCAGCAGCTTGGCGGCCGGGGCGAATGAGCAGTTCTTC.

This clonotype has ten or more counts. The chain couples TRBV6-6 to TRBJ2-1; no definite D call. This CDR3 contains 13 residues. Germline V gene lookup returns CDR1 MNHNY and CDR2 SVGAGI (reference sequence). V lost 6 bases and J 2 bases, leaving 8 bases between the germline ends. The CDR3 region has the DNA TGTGCCAGCAGCTTCGACCCCTACAATGAGCAGTTCTTC. It translates to CASSFDPYNEQFF.

This clonotype was seen once. The CDR3 coding sequence is TGTGCCAGCAGCGCCGAGCCTCGCGGCTATGGCTACACCTTC. Encoded protein: CASSAEPRGYGYTF. V gene TRBV7-2 combines with J gene TRBJ1-2; unclear D gene. V lost 5 bases and J lost 4, with 14 bases in between. There are 14 residues in the CDR3. The V gene's germline CDR1 is SGHTA and CDR2 FQGNSA.

By sample fraction, this clonotype is medium-sized (0.01 to 0.1%). The chain is built from TRBV27 and TRBJ1-2; 8 bases line up with TRBD1. This CDR3 region has 13 residues. Germline CDR1 is MNHEY and CDR2 is SMNVEV (reference sequence). V trimming: 3 bases; J trimming: 7 bases; junction bases outside the gene matches: 4. In nucleotides, the CDR3 is TGTGCCAGCAGTTTCGGACAGGGCCTTGGCTACACCTTC. Encoded protein: CASSFGQGLGYTF.

This clonotype counts as medium-sized (0.01 to 0.1%). The CDR3 DNA is TGTGCCAGTCGGGGGACTGGGGCCAACGTCCTGACTTTC. It codes for CASRGTGANVLTF. The chain carries TRBV7-2 and TRBJ2-6; the D gene is possibly TRBD2 (6 bases). The CDR3 sequence is 13 residues long. V lost 9 bases and J 2 bases, leaving 8 bases between the germline ends. The germline gives CDR1 SGHTA, CDR2 FQGNSA.

In its sample, this clonotype ranks as medium-sized (0.01 to 0.1%). This chain connects TRBV28 to TRBJ1-2; 8 bases are a match to TRBD1. V lost 6 bases to trimming and J lost 5 bases; unmatched junction nucleotides: 8. The CDR3 is made up of 14 amino acids. Germline V gives CDR1 MDHEN, CDR2 SYDVKM. CDR3 nucleotides: TGTGCCAGCAGACCTCTCGGACAGGGTTATGGCTACACCTTC. Translating it yields CASRPLGQGYGYTF.

In its sample, this clonotype is medium-sized. This chain uses TRBV18 with TRBJ2-7; TRBD2 aligns across 11 bases. Germline CDR1 and CDR2: KGHSH and LQKENI. V lost 1 base, J lost 2 bases, and 7 bases stayed unmatched. The CDR3 loop spans 17 amino acids. The CDR3 bases are TGTGCCAGCTCACCACTGACCGGGACTAGCGGAACCTACGAGCAGTACTTC. Translated, it gives CASSPLTGTSGTYEQYF.

The chain has TRBV29-1 and TRBJ1-1, with 9 bases aligning to TRBD1. The CDR3 length is 14 residues. In germline, CDR1 is SQVTM, CDR2 ANQGSEA. Trimming at V came to 6 bases and at J to 6 bases, leaving 11 bases not matched to a gene. The CDR3 DNA reads TGCAGCGTGCTCCCGACAGGGGGTATGTCTGAAGCTTTCTTT. It translates to CSVLPTGGMSEAFF.

CDR3 coding DNA: TGCAGCGTTGGACGGACAGGAGGCAATGAGCAGTTCTTC. Protein: CSVGRTGGNEQFF. This chain joins TRBV29-1 and TRBJ2-1; TRBD1 matches at 7 bases. Per germline, CDR1 SQVTM and CDR2 ANQGSEA. The trim removed 4 bases at V and 6 bases at J, leaving 6 bases unmatched. The CDR3 has 13 amino acids.

This clonotype rates as medium-sized. The DNA for the CDR3 is TGCAGCGGATACAGCGGTGGCTACACCTTC. Translating it yields CSGYSGGYTF. The rearrangement links TRBV29-1 to TRBJ1-2; no clear D gene. The germline CDR1 and CDR2 sequences are SQVTM and ANQGSEA. The CDR3 sequence is 10 residues long. V was shortened by 7 bases and J by 7 bases, with 10 bases between the two germline ends.

This clonotype was seen just once. The chain carries TRBV6-2 or TRBV6-3 and TRBJ2-7; perhaps TRBD2 as D (6 bases). The CDR3 contains 15 residues. The germline V and J ends were trimmed by 2 bases and 3 bases, with 14 bases remaining between them. CDR1 and CDR2 from the germline V gene are MNHEY and SVGEGT. The CDR3 reads CASSYVQRADYEQYF. DNA of the CDR3: TGTGCCAGCAGTTACGTCCAGCGGGCCGACTACGAGCAGTACTTC.

This clonotype has more than one count but fewer than ten. The J gene is TRBJ2-1, the V gene TRBV9, with 9 positions matching TRBD1. V lost 2 bases and J lost 6; bases outside the gene matches: 0. CDR3 length: 13 amino acids. Per germline, CDR1 SGDLS and CDR2 YYNGEE. This chain's CDR3 is CASSVTGGNEQFF. The CDR3 nucleotides read TGTGCCAGCAGCGTGACAGGGGGCAATGAGCAGTTCTTC.

The sample holds a few counts of this clonotype. V and J are TRBV27 and TRBJ1-5; D not resolved. This CDR3 spans 12 amino acids. Germline lookup yields CDR1 MNHEY and CDR2 SMNVEV (reference sequence). The V gene lost 8 bases and the J gene lost 3 bases, with 8 bases spanning the gap. The CDR3 region is CASAQTNQPQHF. For the CDR3, the DNA is TGTGCCAGCGCCCAGACCAATCAGCCCCAGCATTTT.

Relative to its sample, this clonotype is medium-sized (0.01 to 0.1%). V usage is TRBV5-6 and J usage is TRBJ2-5; 11 nucleotides line up with TRBD2. The germline V gene encodes CDR1 SGHDT and CDR2 YYEEEE. V lost 4 bases, J lost 6 bases, and 23 bases stayed unmatched. This CDR3 has 20 amino acids. CDR3 in DNA: TGTGCCAGCAGCCTCCTTGCACCATCGTCCCCTTCTAGCGGGAGGAAGACCCAGTACTTC. It yields the protein CASSLLAPSSPSSGRKTQYF. The full variable domain, in which reference TRBV5-6 and TRBJ2-5 provide the parts outside the CDR3, is DAGVTQSPTHLIKTRGQQVTLRCSPKSGHDTVSWYQQALGQGPQFIFQYYEEEERQRGNFPDRFSGHQFPNYSSELNVNALLLGDSALYLCASSLLAPSSPSSGRKTQYFGPGTRLLVL.

The V and J genes are TRBV7-9 and TRBJ1-4; 7 positions match TRBD1. The junction had 3 bases not matched to a gene; V was cut back by 5 bases and J by 0 bases. CDR1 is SEHNR and CDR2 is FQNEAQ in the germline V gene (reference sequence). This CDR3 contains 15 residues. The CDR3 is CASSPGQTTNEKLFF. The DNA of the CDR3 is TGTGCCAGCAGCCCGGGACAGACAACTAATGAAAAACTGTTTTTT.

Note on this clonotype: It may be a read error: a sequence one base away is much more abundant. The rearrangement links TRBV6-2 or TRBV6-3 to TRBJ2-3, with no clear D. There are 11 residues in the CDR3. In germline, CDR1 is MNHEY, CDR2 SVGEGT. V lost 2 bases to trimming and J lost 10 bases, with 7 bases between them. Written as DNA, the CDR3 is TGTGCCAGCAGTTACATGGATTCGCAGTATTTT. Its protein product is CASSYMDSQYF.

By frequency in the sample, this clonotype is medium-sized. The rearrangement uses TRBV7-2 and TRBJ2-2; 8 nucleotides line up with TRBD1. From germline, CDR1 is SGHTA and CDR2 FQGNSA. The J segment lost 4 bases and the V segment lost 6 bases, leaving 4 bases of the junction unmatched. CDR3 length equals 14 residues. The CDR3, as DNA: TGTGCCAGCAGAGCCGACAGGGGCACCGGGGAGCTGTTTTTT. Its translation is CASRADRGTGELFF.